This T cell receptor beta chain was captured by sequencing in a study of molecular identifiers for immune sequencing clone quantification (dated by TCRdb to the late 2010s). Study-level background: In a replicate experiment, RNA from roughly 18,000 or 92,000 naive CD8 T cells was split into five aliquots, four of which were sequenced. This methods study benchmarked molecular-identifier clustering-based TCR repertoire sequencing (MIDCIRS) and TCR RNA copy counting, using CD8 T cells to do so. Broad study findings and their caveats: Clones above 20 RNA copies held over 97% of molecules in CMV-specific effector cells but under 1% in naive cells. When barcode sub-clustering was omitted, TCR diversity was inflated by chimeric consensus sequences, with chimeras reaching as high as 47%. Spiked-in Jurkat TCR RNA equal to a single cell's worth was reported to be detectable even within one million naive CD8 T cells. Highly expanded clone sizes could be underestimated if identical TCR molecules share a barcode. Around 2.8 recovered TCR RNA copies per cell were obtained by modeling, versus approximately 10 by digital PCR, implying a capture efficiency of about 30%.

Library preparation employed PCR. The listed sequencing device is Illumina MiSeq. Total RNA was purified with the Qiagen AllPrep DNA/RNA kit. Before any analysis, reads coming from multiple sequencing runs of the same library were combined into one pool. As for how the authors treated the data: Reads were retained only if an exact TCR constant sequence was present, and the retained reads were trimmed to 150 nt and grouped according to their 12-nt molecular barcodes. Reads in each barcode group were sub-clustered using a 15% Levenshtein threshold, and a quality-weighted consensus sequence was built for each RNA molecule. Non-functional sequences were discarded, and so were lower-count sequences lying one edit away from another sequence. Barcode sub-clusters with fewer than 20% of the maximum read count were removed, based on fitting two negative binomial distributions. The public reads were reprocessed in TCRdb via fastp at Q25 and MiXCR, keeping in-frame beta chains. Duplicate CDR3 protein sequences are folded into a single record with the most common DNA and genes. TCRdb, not the original authors, processed these V and J calls. The sample has some 41,000 distinct CDR3 sequences on record, around 20% of them singletons. More than 6% of the sample rests with the top ten.

The table lists this clonotype with many counts. Its antigen is unknown. No base-level quality is on record; no much larger clone is a single base apart. From the cysteine through the phenylalanine, the CDR3 covers 16 amino acids. Only the CDR3 DNA stays, 48 bases, in frame from base 1. In the germline V gene, CDR1 corresponds to KGHSH and CDR2 to LQKENI. Compared with germline, V lacks 5 bases and J lacks 8 bases; bases without a gene match: 15. On a BD FACSAria II, naive CD8 T cells were FACS-sorted as CD8+CD4-CCR7+CD45RA+ and collected into RLT Plus buffer. Some naive CD8 T cell RNA was split equally between MIDCIRS and a Smart-seq2-style 5'RACE protocol for a sensitivity comparison. CD8 T cells were enriched using RosetteSep CD8+ T Cell Enrichment Cocktail and Ficoll-Paque, and the enriched cells then underwent ACK red cell lysis.

The chain uses TRBV18 and TRBJ2-1; 7 middle bases align to TRBD1. The sample comprised naive CD8+ T cells from blood, with Jurkat cell RNA spiked in. The sample's cell subset or site label is to be understood as: FACS-sorted CD8+CD4-CCR7+CD45RA+ naive T cells. The TCR was taken from a human donor in good health. Some libraries in this study had Jurkat cell RNA spiked in. Here the CDR3 is given as CASSFLDEGGSDEQFF. The DNA is as follows: TGTGCCAGCTCATTTCTTGACGAAGGGGGCAGCGATGAGCAGTTCTTC.